A selection of T cell receptor beta chains follows, all from one sample in a study of T cell changes during pregnancy in multiple sclerosis. Assay used: immunoSEQ multiplex PCR; TCRdb lists only in-frame clones, some missing. The table records about 87,000 clones, around 93% of them present only once. The material sequenced was peripheral blood, taken in the third trimester of pregnancy. The receptors come from a female donor in good health, enrolled as a control in a pregnancy study. The conserved cysteine and the conserved F or W are not part of the CDR3 here.

>TRBJ2-7|TRBV5-1
ASSLAQGAREQY
>TRBJ2-7|TRBV7-6
ASRSGRDGNEQY
>TRBJ2-2|TRBV29-1
SVELLAGQGELF
>TRBJ2-1|TRBV6-1
ASSNRDSSYNEQF
>TRBJ1-2|TRBV6-5
ASSYQGPGGGYT
>TRBJ2-1|TRBV19
ASSGNGLGRYLF
>TRBJ1-5|TRBV19
ASSTQGQFSNQPQH
>TRBJ2-1|TRBV6-5
ASSRGLGSHEQF
>TRBJ1-5|TRBV7-8
ASSLAGAPNQPQH
>TRBJ2-7|TRBV19
ASSTHFSQGAAARGEQY
>TRBJ2-2|TRBV5-1
ASSHTGTVNTGELF
>TRBJ1-5|TRBV28
ASRPTGRNQPQH
>TRBJ2-7|TRBV19
ASSISADYEQY
>TRBJ2-2|TRBV2
ASSETIRGPTGELF
>TRBJ2-7|TRBV7-9
ASSQIRTGSSYEQY
>TRBJ2-2|TRBV2
ASGLAGTTGELF
>TRBJ2-7|TRBV11-2
ASSILRDSNYEQY
>TRBJ2-1|TRBV5-4
ASSRPGQGSEEQF
>TRBJ2-2|TRBV15
ATSPGWDTRTGELF
>TRBJ2-1|TRBV29-1
SAKGQGNEQF